The rows below give T cell receptor beta chains drawn from one sample of a study of blood T cell repertoires in COVID-19. Assay used: immunoSEQ multiplex PCR; TCRdb lists only in-frame clones, some missing. The sample lists 15,000 to 19,000 clones; roughly four fifths were seen once. The sample was peripheral blood. These receptors came from a man aged 80 or over with active or convalescent COVID-19. CDR3s include the opening cysteine and the closing phenylalanine or tryptophan. The D gene is left open where the match is weak. The listing skips clone size in some rows; elsewhere it reads once, few, many or a size class.

D	V	J	size	DNA	CDR3
NA	TRBV3-1/TRBV3-2	TRBJ1-5	NA	TGTGCCAGCAGCCAAGTGGGGCAAAATCAGCCCCAGCATTTT	CASSQVGQNQPQHF
NA	TRBV14	TRBJ2-3	NA	TGTGCCAGCAGCCCGCGGTCCAGGGAAGCTCCGCAGTATTTT	CASSPRSREAPQYF
NA	TRBV11-2	TRBJ1-2	NA	TGTGCCAGCAGCCAAGAGAAGCGGGGTGGCTACACCTTC	CASSQEKRGGYTF
NA	TRBV11-3	TRBJ1-1	NA	TGTGCCAGCAGCTTAGGCGGGAACACTGAAGCTTTCTTT	CASSLGGNTEAFF
NA	TRBV15	TRBJ1-2	NA	TGTGCCACCAGCAGAGATACGTCCACATCTGGCTACACCTTC	CATSRDTSTSGYTF
TRBD1	TRBV15	TRBJ1-6	few	TGTGCCACCAGCAGAGAGGGACAGGGTTTCGGGTCACCCCTCCACTTT	CATSREGQGFGSPLHF
NA	TRBV30	TRBJ1-5	NA	TGTGCCTGGAGTGTGCAGGAGGAGGGACCCCAGCATTTT	CAWSVQEEGPQHF
NA	TRBV18	TRBJ2-2	once	TGTGCCAGCTCAAAAGTGCGGACACCTAACACCGGGGAGCTGTTTTTT	CASSKVRTPNTGELFF
NA	TRBV30	TRBJ1-6	NA	TGTGCCTGGAGTAGCCAGGGTAATTCACCCCTCCACTTT	CAWSSQGNSPLHF
NA	TRBV7-2	TRBJ2-3	NA	TGTGCCAGCAGATGGGGCCCTAGCGAGGATACGCAGTATTTT	CASRWGPSEDTQYF
NA	TRBV11-1	TRBJ2-7	NA	TGTGCCAGCAGCCCCGCTTCGGGACATGACTACGAGCAGTACTTC	CASSPASGHDYEQYF
NA	TRBV21-1	TRBJ2-3	NA	TGTGCCAGCAGCAAAGGGGGACTAGGGGAGAGCACAGATACGCAGTATTTT	CASSKGGLGESTDTQYF
NA	TRBV4-1	TRBJ1-2	NA	TGCGCCAGCAGCCAAGGGGGCAGGACGCCCGATGGCTACACCTTC	CASSQGGRTPDGYTF
TRBD1	TRBV5-6	TRBJ1-4	NA	TGTGCCAGCAGCAAGCAGGACAGGAGGGGTGAAAAACTGTTTTTT	CASSKQDRRGEKLFF
TRBD1	TRBV3-1/TRBV3-2	TRBJ2-2	NA	TGTGCCAGCAGCCAACCCGGGGGGACAGGGGGCTACACCGGGGAGCTGTTTTTT	CASSQPGGTGGYTGELFF